A selection of T cell receptor beta chains follows, all from one sample in a study of blood T cell repertoires in COVID-19. Profiled with immunoSEQ multiplex PCR; TCRdb holds only in-frame clones, not every one. This table holds about 68,000 clones, just over 85% found once. The sample comprised peripheral blood. The receptor set was obtained from a man aged 50-59 years with acute or convalescent COVID-19. Both conserved end residues are part of each CDR3. The D gene is left open where the match is weak. Clone sizes are given selectively: once, few, many, or a class where the clone is expanded.

j_gene: TRBJ1-6
abundance: -
d_gene: -
v_gene: TRBV9
CDR3aa: CASSVDLVRSPLHF
CDR3nt: TGTGCCAGCAGCGTAGACCTCGTACGGTCACCCCTCCACTTT

j_gene: TRBJ1-4
abundance: -
d_gene: -
v_gene: TRBV29-1
CDR3aa: CSVAYVSEKLFF
CDR3nt: TGCAGCGTTGCGTATGTCAGTGAAAAACTGTTTTTT

j_gene: TRBJ2-2
abundance: -
d_gene: -
v_gene: TRBV10-3
CDR3aa: CAISETGIPNSGELFF
CDR3nt: TGTGCCATCAGTGAGACAGGAATCCCAAACTCCGGGGAGCTGTTTTTT

j_gene: TRBJ1-1
abundance: -
d_gene: -
v_gene: TRBV7-6
CDR3aa: CASSLRQDSEAFF
CDR3nt: TGTGCCAGCAGCTTACGGCAGGACTCTGAAGCTTTCTTT

j_gene: TRBJ2-5
abundance: -
d_gene: TRBD1
v_gene: TRBV14
CDR3aa: CASSRPGQGRLETQYF
CDR3nt: TGTGCCAGCAGCCGACCGGGACAGGGGCGACTGGAGACCCAGTACTTC

j_gene: TRBJ1-3
abundance: -
d_gene: -
v_gene: TRBV2
CDR3aa: CATTNDSGNTIYF
CDR3nt: TGTGCCACAACAAACGACTCTGGAAACACCATATATTTT

j_gene: TRBJ1-6
abundance: few
d_gene: TRBD1
v_gene: TRBV30
CDR3aa: CAWSAIGTGKWVVGNSPLHF
CDR3nt: TGTGCCTGGAGCGCTATTGGGACAGGGAAATGGGTTGTCGGTAATTCACCCCTCCACTTT

j_gene: TRBJ2-1
abundance: -
d_gene: -
v_gene: TRBV4-1
CDR3aa: CASSQDRTAHNEQFF
CDR3nt: TGCGCCAGCAGCCAAGATAGGACAGCCCACAATGAGCAGTTCTTC

j_gene: TRBJ1-6
abundance: -
d_gene: TRBD1
v_gene: TRBV5-5
CDR3aa: CASSPDRGLNSPLHF
CDR3nt: TGTGCCAGCAGCCCGGACAGGGGCCTTAATTCACCCCTCCACTTT

j_gene: TRBJ1-1
abundance: -
d_gene: TRBD1
v_gene: TRBV5-5
CDR3aa: CASSFGDRGPEAFF
CDR3nt: TGTGCCAGCAGCTTCGGGGACAGGGGACCAGAAGCTTTCTTT

j_gene: TRBJ2-7
abundance: -
d_gene: -
v_gene: TRBV29-1
CDR3aa: CSVVPTGAYEQYF
CDR3nt: TGCAGCGTTGTTCCGACGGGGGCCTACGAGCAGTACTTC

j_gene: TRBJ2-6
abundance: -
d_gene: TRBD1
v_gene: TRBV28
CDR3aa: CASTRGTGGSGANVLTF
CDR3nt: TGTGCCAGCACCCGCGGGACAGGGGGTTCTGGGGCCAACGTCCTGACTTTC

j_gene: TRBJ1-5
abundance: few
d_gene: -
v_gene: TRBV20-1
CDR3aa: CSARDNQAQHF
CDR3nt: TGCAGTGCTAGAGATAACCAGGCCCAACATTTT

j_gene: TRBJ1-1
abundance: -
d_gene: TRBD1
v_gene: TRBV19
CDR3aa: CASSILPGQKNTEAFF
CDR3nt: TGTGCCAGTAGTATTCTACCGGGACAGAAGAACACTGAAGCTTTCTTT

j_gene: TRBJ1-1
abundance: -
d_gene: -
v_gene: TRBV6-6
CDR3aa: CASSPYTEAFF
CDR3nt: TGTGCCAGCTCCCCCTACACTGAAGCTTTCTTT

j_gene: TRBJ1-3
abundance: -
d_gene: -
v_gene: TRBV6-5
CDR3aa: CASIPLTGSGNTIYF
CDR3nt: TGTGCCAGCATTCCATTGACAGGCTCTGGAAACACCATATATTTT

j_gene: TRBJ1-1
abundance: -
d_gene: -
v_gene: TRBV19
CDR3aa: CASSIGTLNTEAFF
CDR3nt: TGTGCCAGTAGTATTGGGACATTAAACACTGAAGCTTTCTTT

j_gene: TRBJ1-1
abundance: -
d_gene: -
v_gene: TRBV6-5
CDR3aa: CASSYSFSNTEAFF
CDR3nt: TGTGCCAGCAGTTACTCGTTCAGTAACACTGAAGCTTTCTTT

j_gene: TRBJ2-5
abundance: -
d_gene: -
v_gene: TRBV27
CDR3aa: CASSLSSLYQETQYF
CDR3nt: TGTGCCAGCAGTTTATCTTCCCTGTACCAAGAGACCCAGTACTTC

j_gene: TRBJ2-7
abundance: few
d_gene: TRBD2
v_gene: TRBV11-2
CDR3aa: CASSLLAGYEQYF
CDR3nt: TGTGCCAGCAGCTTACTAGCGGGATACGAGCAGTACTTC

j_gene: TRBJ1-1
abundance: once
d_gene: -
v_gene: TRBV28
CDR3aa: CASSPPDRMNTEAFF
CDR3nt: TGTGCCAGCAGTCCTCCCGACAGGATGAACACTGAAGCTTTCTTT

j_gene: TRBJ1-3
abundance: -
d_gene: -
v_gene: TRBV28
CDR3aa: CASTLTGNTIYF
CDR3nt: TGTGCCAGCACCCTAACCGGAAACACCATATATTTT

j_gene: TRBJ1-4
abundance: -
d_gene: -
v_gene: TRBV27
CDR3aa: CASSWGPGRGEKLFF
CDR3nt: TGTGCCAGCAGTTGGGGGCCAGGGCGAGGAGAAAAACTGTTTTTT

j_gene: TRBJ1-5
abundance: -
d_gene: -
v_gene: TRBV19
CDR3aa: CASSMKVRGHNQPQHF
CDR3nt: TGTGCCAGTAGTATGAAGGTGCGGGGGCACAATCAGCCCCAGCATTTT

j_gene: TRBJ1-1
abundance: -
d_gene: -
v_gene: TRBV27
CDR3aa: CASSFTGLNTEAFF
CDR3nt: TGTGCCAGCAGTTTCACAGGGTTGAACACTGAAGCTTTCTTT

j_gene: TRBJ2-1
abundance: -
d_gene: TRBD2
v_gene: TRBV11-3
CDR3aa: CASSLSSTGGGLEQFF
CDR3nt: TGTGCCAGCAGCTTAAGTAGTACCGGGGGAGGGTTGGAGCAGTTCTTC

j_gene: TRBJ1-5
abundance: -
d_gene: -
v_gene: TRBV5-4
CDR3aa: CASSLVQGNQPQHF
CDR3nt: TGTGCCAGCAGCTTGGTACAGGGCAATCAGCCCCAGCATTTT

j_gene: TRBJ1-5
abundance: -
d_gene: -
v_gene: TRBV7-8
CDR3aa: CASSFTRGDNQPQHF
CDR3nt: TGTGCCAGCAGCTTTACCCGGGGAGACAATCAGCCCCAGCATTTT

j_gene: TRBJ2-2
abundance: -
d_gene: -
v_gene: TRBV7-6
CDR3aa: CASSLHLPGTTGELFF
CDR3nt: TGTGCCAGCAGCTTACATTTACCAGGGACAACCGGGGAGCTGTTTTTT

j_gene: TRBJ2-7
abundance: -
d_gene: TRBD2
v_gene: TRBV28
CDR3aa: CASSLIASGRAREQYF
CDR3nt: TGTGCCAGCAGTTTAATAGCTAGCGGGAGGGCCAGGGAGCAGTACTTC

j_gene: TRBJ2-7
abundance: -
d_gene: TRBD2
v_gene: TRBV4-1
CDR3aa: CASSQAGGPDEQYF
CDR3nt: TGCGCCAGCAGCCAGGCGGGAGGGCCGGACGAGCAGTACTTC

j_gene: TRBJ1-2
abundance: -
d_gene: -
v_gene: TRBV5-1
CDR3aa: CASSLAIRNYGYTF
CDR3nt: TGCGCCAGCAGCTTGGCGATTCGGAACTATGGCTACACCTTC

j_gene: TRBJ2-1
abundance: -
d_gene: TRBD2
v_gene: TRBV6-2/TRBV6-3
CDR3aa: CASTPSGLAGGEQFF
CDR3nt: TGTGCCAGCACCCCATCGGGACTAGCGGGAGGTGAGCAGTTCTTC

j_gene: TRBJ2-3
abundance: -
d_gene: -
v_gene: TRBV9
CDR3aa: CASSALGDTQYF
CDR3nt: TGTGCCAGCAGCGCGCTCGGAGACACGCAGTATTTT

j_gene: TRBJ1-1
abundance: -
d_gene: TRBD1
v_gene: TRBV5-6
CDR3aa: CASSFLDRGKTEAFF
CDR3nt: TGTGCCAGCAGCTTTTTGGACAGGGGGAAGACTGAAGCTTTCTTT

j_gene: TRBJ2-7
abundance: -
d_gene: -
v_gene: TRBV6-5
CDR3aa: CASSSPRVEGEQYF
CDR3nt: TGTGCCAGCAGCTCCCCCAGGGTGGAAGGCGAGCAGTACTTC

j_gene: TRBJ1-2
abundance: -
d_gene: TRBD1
v_gene: TRBV27
CDR3aa: CASSPLRDRAGYTF
CDR3nt: TGTGCCAGCAGTCCCCTCCGGGACAGGGCTGGCTACACCTTC

j_gene: TRBJ1-6
abundance: -
d_gene: -
v_gene: TRBV7-9
CDR3aa: CASSFGTPQSLHF
CDR3nt: TGTGCCAGCAGCTTCGGGACACCCCAATCCCTCCACTTT

j_gene: TRBJ2-7
abundance: -
d_gene: -
v_gene: TRBV4-1
CDR3aa: CASSYDWRYEQYF
CDR3nt: TGCGCCAGCAGCTACGACTGGAGGTACGAGCAGTACTTC

j_gene: TRBJ1-1
abundance: -
d_gene: TRBD1
v_gene: TRBV2
CDR3aa: CASSGTTGDGAFF
CDR3nt: TGTGCCAGCAGTGGCACTACAGGGGACGGAGCTTTCTTT

j_gene: TRBJ1-1
abundance: -
d_gene: -
v_gene: TRBV19
CDR3aa: CASSSIGQMNTEAFF
CDR3nt: TGTGCCAGTAGTAGCATCGGACAGATGAACACTGAAGCTTTCTTT